Each of the 18 T cell receptor beta chains below was sequenced from the same sample in a study of blood T cell repertoires in COVID-19. Sequencing used immunoSEQ multiplex PCR; TCRdb keeps in-frame clones, though not all of them. Among approximately 94,000 clones, 65% to 90% were seen once, and the ten largest hold 25%. What was sequenced was peripheral blood. These receptors originate from a man aged 55 to 69 with acute or convalescent COVID-19.

The chain is built from TRBV19 and TRBJ1-6, with 8 bases matching TRBD1. V shed 7 bases and J 9 bases; nucleotides not matched to a gene: 8. Germline CDR1 and CDR2: LNHDA and SQIVND (reference sequence). The CDR3 runs to 14 residues. CDR3 sequence reads: CASTPGQVGSPLHF. In DNA, the CDR3 is TGTGCCAGTACCCCGGGACAGGTTGGTTCACCCCTCCACTTT.

The rearrangement links TRBV2 to TRBJ2-5, with D perhaps matching TRBD1 (5 bases). CDR1 SNHLY and CDR2 FYNNEI come from the germline V gene. CDR3 size: 12 residues. The germline V and J ends were trimmed by 4 bases and 14 bases, with 17 bases remaining between them. CDR3 in DNA: TGTGCCAGCAGTGTTTGGGGCTCCCGCAATTACTTC. Protein sequence: CASSVWGSRNYF.

The V gene is TRBV14, the J gene TRBJ1-6; the D is unclear. The CDR3 has 14 residues. Germline V lookup: CDR1 SGHDN, CDR2 FVKESK. The V end lost 4 bases, the J end lost 9 bases, and 13 bases lay between the germline ends. CDR3 DNA sequence: TGTGCCAGCAGCCGCGGTCTGCCAAGTTCACCCCTCCACTTT. Translating gives CASSRGLPSSPLHF.

The chain employs TRBV18 and TRBJ1-4; D uncertain. This CDR3 is 15 amino acids long. Germline V gene sequence: CDR1 KGHSH, CDR2 LQKENI. With 1 base removed from V and 5 bases from J, the gap between germline ends came to 11 bases. For the CDR3, the DNA is TGTGCCAGCTCACCACTTAGGACGGGAAATGAAAAACTGTTTTTT. Its translation is CASSPLRTGNEKLFF.

The chain employs TRBV28 and TRBJ1-6; a possible D gene is TRBD1 (5 bases). Deletions cut 5 bases from V and 0 bases from J, with 11 bases between. This CDR3 contains 16 residues. In germline, CDR1 is MDHEN, CDR2 SYDVKM. Here the CDR3 DNA reads TGTGCCAGCAGTGGCCGACAGAGCTCCTATAATTCACCCCTCCACTTT. Encoded protein: CASSGRQSSYNSPLHF.

This clone showed up just a few times. The chain is built from TRBV6-5 and TRBJ1-5, with D unresolved. The length of the CDR3 is 14 residues. CDR1 MNHEY and CDR2 SVGAGI come from the germline V gene. V was shortened by 7 bases and J by 0 bases, with 10 bases between the two germline ends. CDR3 loop: CASTTADSNQPQHF. The CDR3 nucleotides read TGTGCCAGCACTACAGCGGATAGCAATCAGCCCCAGCATTTT.

The V gene is TRBV5-4, the J gene TRBJ1-4; D is ambiguous. V was shortened by 4 bases and J by 0 bases, with 10 bases between the two germline ends. CDR3 length: 15 amino acids. Germline V gene sequence: CDR1 SGHNT, CDR2 YYREEE (reference sequence). CDR3 nucleotide sequence: TGTGCCAGCAGCCAAAACAGTGCAACTAATGAAAAACTGTTTTTT. This translates into CASSQNSATNEKLFF.

This clone was seen just once. The chain combines TRBV7-9 with TRBJ1-4, with D maybe TRBD1 (6 bases). Germline loops: CDR1 SEHNR, CDR2 FQNEAQ (reference sequence). Deletions cut 10 bases from V and 5 bases from J, with 14 bases between. This CDR3 spans 13 amino acids. CDR3 residues: CATRQELNEKLFF. In DNA form, the CDR3 reads TGTGCCACAAGACAGGAACTAAATGAAAAACTGTTTTTT.

This chain joins TRBV18 and TRBJ2-7, with D possibly matching TRBD2 (5 bases). Germline V gene sequence: CDR1 KGHSH, CDR2 LQKENI. Deletions cut 0 bases from V and 6 bases from J, with 9 bases between. This CDR3 region has 13 residues. In DNA, the CDR3 is TGTGCCAGCTCACCACCGGGAGCTCGCGAGCAGTACGTC. Its translation is CASSPPGAREQYV.

The CDR3 DNA reads as TGTGCCAGTAGTGTGGGGGGAGCTACTGGAAACACCATATATTTT. Amino acids: CASSVGGATGNTIYF. The V call is TRBV19, the J call TRBJ1-3; D possibly corresponds to TRBD1 (5 bases). There are 15 residues in the CDR3. The germline V gene has CDR1 LNHDA and CDR2 SQIVND (reference sequence). With 5 bases removed from V and 2 bases from J, the gap between germline ends came to 13 bases.

The rearrangement joins TRBV2 to TRBJ1-5; no definite D call. Germline V gives CDR1 SNHLY, CDR2 FYNNEI. The CDR3 extends over 14 amino acids. The ends were cut back, 4 bases at V and 6 bases at J, with 13 bases in the middle. CDR3 region: CASSVRSGSQPQHF. The CDR3 DNA follows: TGTGCCAGCAGTGTGAGATCGGGGTCTCAGCCCCAGCATTTT.

The genes are TRBV28 and TRBJ2-7, with D perhaps matching TRBD1 (5 bases). CDR3 length: 14 amino acids. The V end was cut by 5 bases, the J end by 5 bases, with 16 bases between. Germline values: CDR1 MDHEN, CDR2 SYDVKM. CDR3 in DNA: TGTGCCAGCAGTATCCAGACAGCCTATCACGAGCAGTACGTC. Translated, it gives CASSIQTAYHEQYV.

This chain uses TRBV3-1 (or the pseudogene TRBV3-2) with TRBJ2-1; tentatively, D is TRBD2 (6 bases). Germline V gene data show CDR1 as LGHDT and CDR2 as YNNKEL (reference sequence). The CDR3 loop spans 17 amino acids. The V gene lost 0 bases and the J gene lost 9 bases, with 21 bases spanning the gap. CDR3 region: CASSQEGVSLYGSEQFF. Here the CDR3 DNA reads TGTGCCAGCAGCCAAGAGGGAGTCTCCCTTTACGGGAGTGAGCAGTTCTTC.

The V and J genes are TRBV3-1 (or the pseudogene TRBV3-2) and TRBJ1-6; D gene unclear. In germline, CDR1 is LGHDT, CDR2 YNNKEL (reference sequence). The CDR3 extends over 14 amino acids. V shed 0 bases and J shed 10 bases, with 10 bases lying between them. CDR3 protein: CASSQETGRSPLHF. DNA for the CDR3: TGTGCCAGCAGCCAAGAGACGGGTAGATCACCCCTCCACTTT.

This clone was recorded only once. The chain employs TRBV28 and TRBJ2-1; possible D gene TRBD2, 6 bases. This CDR3 has 12 residues. V was clipped by 5 bases and J by 9 bases, with 11 bases between them. Germline lookup yields CDR1 MDHEN and CDR2 SYDVKM. The CDR3 sequence: CASSPYGGEQFF. In DNA form, the CDR3 reads TGTGCCAGCAGTCCATACGGGGGTGAGCAGTTCTTC. Full variable domain (rest looked up from reference TRBV28 and TRBJ2-1): DVKVTQSSRYLVKRTGEKVFLECVQDMDHENMFWYRQDPGLGLRLIYFSYDVKMKEKGDIPEGYSVSREKKERFSLILESASTNQTSMYLCASSPYGGEQFFGPGTRLTVL.

The genes are TRBV7-2 and TRBJ1-2; maybe TRBD1 (5 bases). V lost 1 base, J lost 7 bases, and 19 bases lay in between. CDR1 is SGHTA, CDR2 FQGNSA, per germline. The CDR3 covers 16 residues. CDR3 sequence (DNA): TGTGCCAGCAGCTTAGATTTTTCTGGGGCAGGAGCTGGCTACACCTTC. Its protein product is CASSLDFSGAGAGYTF.

This chain uses TRBV5-1 with TRBJ1-4, with TRBD1 matching 8 bases. CDR3 length equals 14 residues. Losses at the gene ends were 5 bases for V and 6 bases for J; bases not matched to a gene: 6. Per germline, CDR1 SGHRS and CDR2 YFSETQ. This CDR3 is CASSQGARDEKLFF. CDR3 nucleotide sequence: TGCGCCAGCAGTCAGGGGGCTCGGGATGAAAAACTGTTTTTT.

The CDR3 reads CASKPGTNTGELFF. The CDR3 DNA sequence: TGTGCCAGCAAGCCCGGGACGAACACCGGGGAGCTGTTTTTT. The chain carries TRBV2 and TRBJ2-2; D might be TRBD2 (5 bases). Germline-derived CDR1 and CDR2 are SNHLY and FYNNEI. CDR3 length: 14 residues. With 7 bases removed from V and 0 bases from J, the gap between germline ends came to 9 bases.